This is a list of T cell receptor beta chains from one sample in a study of blood T cell repertoires in COVID-19. Using immunoSEQ multiplex PCR, the repertoire was profiled, and TCRdb retains in-frame clones only, with some absent. The repertoire includes 130,000 to 150,000 clones, roughly nine tenths of them detected once, and around 1.5% sits in the top ten. The sequencing input was peripheral blood. These receptor sequences come from a human donor in a cohort sampled during active COVID-19. Each CDR3 is given with its conserved first and last residue. The D gene is left open where the match is weak.

v_call: TRBV6-5; d_call: NA; cdr3_length: 14; j_call: TRBJ1-2; cdr3_aa: CASSYGANSYGYTF
v_call: TRBV10-2; d_call: NA; cdr3_length: 14; j_call: TRBJ1-6; cdr3_aa: CASSDTGYNSPLHF
v_call: TRBV6-6; d_call: TRBD1; cdr3_length: 15; j_call: TRBJ2-5; cdr3_aa: CASSSLGQGQETQYF
v_call: TRBV3-1/TRBV3-2; d_call: TRBD1; cdr3_length: 14; j_call: TRBJ2-7; cdr3_aa: CASSATGGINEQYF
v_call: TRBV7-3; d_call: NA; cdr3_length: 13; j_call: TRBJ2-7; cdr3_aa: CASSPSLTCEQYF
v_call: TRBV7-2; d_call: TRBD2; cdr3_length: 16; j_call: TRBJ2-3; cdr3_aa: CASSLVAAGVADTQYF
v_call: TRBV6-1; d_call: NA; cdr3_length: 13; j_call: TRBJ2-2; cdr3_aa: CASSEPPAGELFF
v_call: TRBV2; d_call: TRBD1; cdr3_length: 15; j_call: TRBJ2-7; cdr3_aa: CASLPGQGISYEQYF
v_call: TRBV19; d_call: NA; cdr3_length: 13; j_call: TRBJ1-1; cdr3_aa: CASSPLGNTEAFF
v_call: TRBV5-4; d_call: NA; cdr3_length: 14; j_call: TRBJ1-2; cdr3_aa: CASSLAGKGYGYTF
v_call: TRBV21-1; d_call: NA; cdr3_length: 14; j_call: TRBJ2-3; cdr3_aa: CASSKLSRGNTQYF
v_call: TRBV30; d_call: TRBD1; cdr3_length: 13; j_call: TRBJ1-5; cdr3_aa: CAWGTDSNQPQHF
v_call: TRBV7-2; d_call: TRBD2; cdr3_length: 16; j_call: TRBJ2-1; cdr3_aa: CASSQTSGGPYNEQFF
v_call: TRBV29-1; d_call: TRBD1; cdr3_length: 14; j_call: TRBJ2-7; cdr3_aa: CSADLTGSSYEQYF
v_call: TRBV18; d_call: NA; cdr3_length: 15; j_call: TRBJ2-3; cdr3_aa: CASSPLAGVTDTQYF
v_call: TRBV5-1; d_call: NA; cdr3_length: 14; j_call: TRBJ1-2; cdr3_aa: CASSLDRVIGGYTF
v_call: TRBV7-2; d_call: NA; cdr3_length: 15; j_call: TRBJ1-6; cdr3_aa: CASSLIPRGGSPLHF
v_call: TRBV27; d_call: NA; cdr3_length: 13; j_call: TRBJ1-2; cdr3_aa: CASSLRGIDGYTF
v_call: TRBV3-1/TRBV3-2; d_call: TRBD1; cdr3_length: 15; j_call: TRBJ2-7; cdr3_aa: CASSETQGGFYEQYF
v_call: TRBV6-5; d_call: NA; cdr3_length: 13; j_call: TRBJ2-3; cdr3_aa: CASRLTGSDTQYF
v_call: TRBV5-1; d_call: NA; cdr3_length: 12; j_call: TRBJ2-3; cdr3_aa: CASSSNRDTQYF
v_call: TRBV10-1; d_call: TRBD1; cdr3_length: 16; j_call: TRBJ1-1; cdr3_aa: CASSEGDRGWNTEAFF
v_call: TRBV7-9; d_call: NA; cdr3_length: 15; j_call: TRBJ1-2; cdr3_aa: CASSLKGTANYGYTF
v_call: TRBV19; d_call: NA; cdr3_length: 13; j_call: TRBJ2-1; cdr3_aa: CASRFAGFAEQFF
v_call: TRBV7-9; d_call: NA; cdr3_length: 15; j_call: TRBJ2-7; cdr3_aa: CASSPRVGSSYEQYF
v_call: TRBV5-1; d_call: NA; cdr3_length: 16; j_call: TRBJ2-1; cdr3_aa: CASSRNPSDSYNEQFF
v_call: TRBV12-3/TRBV12-4; d_call: NA; cdr3_length: 13; j_call: TRBJ2-3; cdr3_aa: CASSLNHKYEQYF
v_call: TRBV11-1; d_call: NA; cdr3_length: 14; j_call: TRBJ1-1; cdr3_aa: CASSLLEGNTEAFF
v_call: TRBV2; d_call: TRBD1; cdr3_length: 15; j_call: TRBJ1-2; cdr3_aa: CASRHLDRESYGYTF
v_call: TRBV27; d_call: NA; cdr3_length: 15; j_call: TRBJ1-5; cdr3_aa: CASNYRGGDNQPQHF
v_call: TRBV6-5; d_call: TRBD1; cdr3_length: 15; j_call: TRBJ1-1; cdr3_aa: CASSTIRGRRGDAFF
v_call: TRBV3-1/TRBV3-2; d_call: NA; cdr3_length: 13; j_call: TRBJ2-7; cdr3_aa: CASSQDTGRRQYF
v_call: TRBV7-8; d_call: NA; cdr3_length: 15; j_call: TRBJ1-1; cdr3_aa: CASSLVTGTGTEAFF
v_call: TRBV5-1; d_call: TRBD2; cdr3_length: 15; j_call: TRBJ2-5; cdr3_aa: CASSLVASGGETQYF
v_call: TRBV29-1; d_call: TRBD2; cdr3_length: 12; j_call: TRBJ2-2; cdr3_aa: CSPPGGAGELFF
v_call: TRBV15; d_call: NA; cdr3_length: 15; j_call: TRBJ2-4; cdr3_aa: CATSRESPGRNIQYF
v_call: TRBV7-6; d_call: NA; cdr3_length: 18; j_call: TRBJ2-6; cdr3_aa: CASSSRPNSHSGANVLTF
v_call: TRBV9; d_call: NA; cdr3_length: 16; j_call: TRBJ1-1; cdr3_aa: CASSVATGATNTEAFF
v_call: TRBV4-2; d_call: TRBD2; cdr3_length: 16; j_call: TRBJ2-3; cdr3_aa: CASSQGSGGSTDTQYF
v_call: TRBV5-1; d_call: TRBD1; cdr3_length: 18; j_call: TRBJ1-1; cdr3_aa: CASSLRTGGFNMNTEAFF
v_call: TRBV3-1/TRBV3-2; d_call: NA; cdr3_length: 12; j_call: TRBJ1-2; cdr3_aa: CASSQFSRGYTF
v_call: TRBV7-2; d_call: TRBD2; cdr3_length: 12; j_call: TRBJ2-3; cdr3_aa: CASRRAGGPQYF
v_call: TRBV4-2; d_call: TRBD1; cdr3_length: 16; j_call: TRBJ1-4; cdr3_aa: CASSQDGTGGGVGLFF
v_call: TRBV11-2; d_call: NA; cdr3_length: 13; j_call: TRBJ2-3; cdr3_aa: CASRVPGPDTQYF
v_call: TRBV7-6; d_call: NA; cdr3_length: 13; j_call: TRBJ2-3; cdr3_aa: CASSYSGSRTQYF
v_call: TRBV19; d_call: NA; cdr3_length: 16; j_call: TRBJ1-5; cdr3_aa: CASRGRGPGYNQPQHF
v_call: TRBV5-1; d_call: NA; cdr3_length: 14; j_call: TRBJ2-5; cdr3_aa: CASSLVVRQETQYF
v_call: TRBV18; d_call: TRBD2; cdr3_length: 15; j_call: TRBJ2-5; cdr3_aa: CASSPSSGGVETQYF
v_call: TRBV2; d_call: TRBD1; cdr3_length: 15; j_call: TRBJ2-2; cdr3_aa: CASGSGTGVAGELFF
v_call: TRBV13; d_call: TRBD2; cdr3_length: 14; j_call: TRBJ2-7; cdr3_aa: CASSLGGGHYEQYF
v_call: TRBV6-1; d_call: TRBD2; cdr3_length: 15; j_call: TRBJ2-7; cdr3_aa: CASSEERGGVDEQYF
v_call: TRBV15; d_call: NA; cdr3_length: 13; j_call: TRBJ2-1; cdr3_aa: CATSSEADNEQFF